This TCR beta chain was recorded in a study of blood T cell repertoires in COVID-19 (dated by TCRdb to the early 2020s). With respect to the entire study: Collaborator samples came from the United States, Italy and Spain and covered acute and convalescent phases of COVID-19. The prospective study material was composed of cDNA or gDNA derived from T cells, B-cell-depleted T cells, or PBMCs. The dataset comprised deeply sampled blood TCRbeta repertoires from subjects exposed to, actively infected with, or recovered from COVID-19. The repertoires were released in a freely available public database meant as a resource for research on the immune response to SARS-CoV-2. The sample metadata nearly always contained a de-identified subject ID, COVID-19 status, age in years and sex. Samples were obtained from the ongoing ImmuneRACE study (first 160 participants) and from approximately 1,200 subjects provided by 6 global collaborators. Where HLA class I and class II types were available, the types were taken from metadata supplied by the sample provider, not from assay-based typing. What the work shows at the level of the full study, not this receptor alone: Clinical and demographic metadata were provided uncurated, with the amount varying by source and participant.

Trimming removed 4 bases from V and 4 bases from J; the gene matches leave 1 base unexplained. There are 14 amino acids in the CDR3, from cysteine to phenylalanine inclusive. The read is trimmed to its CDR3 DNA, 42 bases read in frame from base 1. As encoded in the germline V gene (reference sequence), CDR1 is MNHEY while CDR2 is SMNVEV. The immunoSEQ Assay, a bias-controlled multiplex PCR, was used to amplify TCRbeta CDR3 regions from genomic DNA. In the original analysis: The number of nucleated cells in each sample was estimated by amplification of reference gene primers within the assay. To quantify the absolute abundance of each unique TCRbeta CDR3 rearrangement, sequence reads were collapsed and filtered. For each sample, productive Simpson clonality was calculated as the square root of Simpson's diversity index across productive rearrangements. The source is immuneACCESS, and TCRdb retained only in-frame sequences with V and J called. Part of the clones is not carried over; for the studies checked, unresolved V genes explain less than half of this, and the remainder is unexplained. V and J calls and clone size are given by that table; D and trimming were obtained from the DNA. The sample contains approximately 200,000 clones, roughly 84% of them found a single time. The biggest ten clones account for 5.1% of the sample.

Samples from volunteer blood donors who had recovered from COVID-19 were contributed by a second Seattle source. Each collaborating institution followed its own protocols to collect whole blood in K2EDTA tubes. Collaborator samples were shipped for TCRbeta analysis as frozen whole blood, isolated PBMCs, or DNA extracted from either sample type. Of note for this clone: Its specific antigen is unknown. No base quality values were provided; no much bigger clone lies one nucleotide off.

The sequence came from a woman aged 55-69 years who had recovered from COVID-19. The chain uses TRBV27 and TRBJ1-5; TRBD1 aligns with 10 central bases. The sequenced sample was peripheral blood. The DNA reads TGTGCCAGCAGTTGGGGACAGGGGAATCAGCCCCAGCATTTT. This codes for CASSWGQGNQPQHF.